The T cell receptor (beta chain) described here comes from a study of human T cells and chemical hapten exposure. Study as a whole: The study traced per-sample TCR yield variation mainly to small differences in pooled library volumes.

The V gene's germline CDR1 is SGHKS and CDR2 YYEKEE (reference sequence). The CDR3 contains 16 residues. The study's library attached unique molecular identifiers to single cDNA molecules. TCRdb itself ran the RACE reads through MiXCR, one entry per CDR3 protein. The data show more than 80,000 distinct CDR3 sequences, over 6% seen once. Time point indicated: patch test 1, 2 weeks after DPC sensitization. Treatment indicated: therapeutic diphenylcyclopropenone sensitization with weekly scalp DPC. The chain uses TRBV5-5 and TRBJ2-5; possibly TRBD1 for D (6 bases). The DNA end is more similar to TRBJ2-1, so the J call may be wrong. The source is a woman younger than 45 with alopecia areata. Some clones in this sample may be carry-over from other donors' samples. This specimen was whole blood, taken in connection with sensitization to the hapten diphenylcyclopropenone (DPC). The CDR3 loop reads CASRTGTRGCQETQFF. CDR3 in DNA: TGTGCCAGCAGAACCGGGACAAGGGGCTGCCAAGAGACCCAGTTCTTC.